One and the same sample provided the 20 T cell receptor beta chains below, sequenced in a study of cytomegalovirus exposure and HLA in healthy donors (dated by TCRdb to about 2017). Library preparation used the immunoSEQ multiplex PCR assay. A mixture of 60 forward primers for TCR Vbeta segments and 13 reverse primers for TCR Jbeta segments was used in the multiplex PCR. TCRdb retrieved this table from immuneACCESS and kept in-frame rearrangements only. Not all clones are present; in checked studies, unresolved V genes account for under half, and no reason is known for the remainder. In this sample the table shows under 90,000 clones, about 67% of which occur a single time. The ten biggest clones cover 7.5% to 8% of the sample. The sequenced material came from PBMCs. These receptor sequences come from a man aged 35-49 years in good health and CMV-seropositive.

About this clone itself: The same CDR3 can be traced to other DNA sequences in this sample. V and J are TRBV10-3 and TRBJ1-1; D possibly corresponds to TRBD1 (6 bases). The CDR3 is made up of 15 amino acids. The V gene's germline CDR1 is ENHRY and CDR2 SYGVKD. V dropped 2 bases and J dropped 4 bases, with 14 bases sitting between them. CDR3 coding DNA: TGTGCCATCAGTGAGCGACAGGTTGTTGGCACTGAAGCTTTCTTT. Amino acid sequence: CAISERQVVGTEAFF.

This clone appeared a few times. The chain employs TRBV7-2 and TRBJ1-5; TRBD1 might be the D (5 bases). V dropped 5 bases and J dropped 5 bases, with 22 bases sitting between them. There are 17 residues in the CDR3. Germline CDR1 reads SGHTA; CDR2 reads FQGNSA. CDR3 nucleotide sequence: TGTGCCAGCAGCCCCGCTCCCCGGGGGGGTATTGATCAGCCCCAGCATTTT. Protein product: CASSPAPRGGIDQPQHF.

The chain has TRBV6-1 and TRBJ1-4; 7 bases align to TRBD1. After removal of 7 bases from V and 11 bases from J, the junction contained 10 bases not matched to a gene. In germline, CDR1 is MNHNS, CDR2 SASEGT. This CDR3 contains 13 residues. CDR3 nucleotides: TGTGCCAGCACCGCCGACAGGGTTGGGAAACTGTTTTTT. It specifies CASTADRVGKLFF.

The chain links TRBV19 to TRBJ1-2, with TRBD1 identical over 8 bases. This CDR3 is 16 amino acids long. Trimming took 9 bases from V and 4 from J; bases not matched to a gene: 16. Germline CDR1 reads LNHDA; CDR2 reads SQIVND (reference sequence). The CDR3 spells CASNGLGRTGLYGYTF. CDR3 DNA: TGTGCCAGCAACGGATTGGGGAGGACAGGGCTCTATGGCTACACCTTC.

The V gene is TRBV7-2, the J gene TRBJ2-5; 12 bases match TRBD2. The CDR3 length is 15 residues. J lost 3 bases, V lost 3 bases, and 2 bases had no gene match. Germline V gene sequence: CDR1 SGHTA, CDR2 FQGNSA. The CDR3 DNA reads TGTGCCAGCAGCTTTACTAGCGGGGGGAAAGAGACCCAGTACTTC. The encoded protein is CASSFTSGGKETQYF.

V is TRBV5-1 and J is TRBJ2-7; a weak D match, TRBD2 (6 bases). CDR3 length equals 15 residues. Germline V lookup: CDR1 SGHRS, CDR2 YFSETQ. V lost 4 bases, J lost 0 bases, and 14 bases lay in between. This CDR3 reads CASSVARTNSYEQYF. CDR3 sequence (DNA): TGCGCCAGCAGCGTTGCCCGGACTAACTCCTACGAGCAGTACTTC.

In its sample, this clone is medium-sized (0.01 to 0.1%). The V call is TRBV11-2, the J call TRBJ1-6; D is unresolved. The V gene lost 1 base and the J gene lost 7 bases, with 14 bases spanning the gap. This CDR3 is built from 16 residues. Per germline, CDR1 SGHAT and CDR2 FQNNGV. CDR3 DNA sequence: TGTGCCAGCAGCTTAGTGGGCGGAGGTGTCAATTCACCCCTCCACTTT. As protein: CASSLVGGGVNSPLHF.

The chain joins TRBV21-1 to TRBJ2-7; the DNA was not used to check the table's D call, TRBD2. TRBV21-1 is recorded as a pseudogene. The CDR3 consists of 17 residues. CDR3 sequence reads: CASSKAMGGSRNYEQYF. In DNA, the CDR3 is TGTGCCAGCAGCAAGGCGATGGGGGGGTCCAGGAACTACGAGCAGTACTTC.

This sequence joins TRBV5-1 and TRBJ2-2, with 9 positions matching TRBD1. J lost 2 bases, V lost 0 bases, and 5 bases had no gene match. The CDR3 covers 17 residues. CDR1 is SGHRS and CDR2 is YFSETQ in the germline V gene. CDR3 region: CASSLATGGINTGELFF. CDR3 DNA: TGCGCCAGCAGCTTGGCGACAGGGGGAATAAACACCGGGGAGCTGTTTTTT.

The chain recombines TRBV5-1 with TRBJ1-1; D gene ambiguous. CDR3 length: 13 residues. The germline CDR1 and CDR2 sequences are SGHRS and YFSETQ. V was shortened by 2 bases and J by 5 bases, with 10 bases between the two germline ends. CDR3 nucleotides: TGCGCCAGCAGCTTCGAGTCCGGGACTGAAGCTTTCTTT. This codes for CASSFESGTEAFF.

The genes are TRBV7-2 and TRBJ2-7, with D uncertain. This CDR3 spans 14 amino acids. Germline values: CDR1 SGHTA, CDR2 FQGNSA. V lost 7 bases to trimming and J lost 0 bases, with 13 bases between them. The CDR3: CASKSALLSYEQYF. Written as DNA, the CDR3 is TGTGCCAGCAAGAGCGCACTACTCTCCTACGAGCAGTACTTC.

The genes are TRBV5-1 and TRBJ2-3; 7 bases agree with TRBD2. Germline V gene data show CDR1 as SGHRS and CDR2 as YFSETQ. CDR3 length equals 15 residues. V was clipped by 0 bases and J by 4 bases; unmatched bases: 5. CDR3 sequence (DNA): TGCGCCAGCAGCTTGGGCGGACTAGAGGCAGATACGCAGTATTTT. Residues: CASSLGGLEADTQYF.

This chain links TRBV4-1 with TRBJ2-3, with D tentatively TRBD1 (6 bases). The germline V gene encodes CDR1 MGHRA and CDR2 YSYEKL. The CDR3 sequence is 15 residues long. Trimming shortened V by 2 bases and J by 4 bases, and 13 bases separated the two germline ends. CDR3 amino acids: CASSQSFRGPDTQYF. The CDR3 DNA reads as TGCGCCAGCAGCCAAAGCTTCAGGGGCCCAGATACGCAGTATTTT.

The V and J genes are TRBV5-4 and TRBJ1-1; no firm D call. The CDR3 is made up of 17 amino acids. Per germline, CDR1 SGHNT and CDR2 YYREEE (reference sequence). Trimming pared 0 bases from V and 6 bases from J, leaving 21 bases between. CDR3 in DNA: TGTGCCAGCAGCTTGGAAGCGTCCTCTCCTCGTCGTCCTGAAGCTTTCTTT. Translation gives CASSLEASSPRRPEAFF.

The CDR3 spells CSVPRGSTSNTEAFF. The CDR3 bases are TGCAGCGTTCCCCGAGGGAGCACTTCGAACACTGAAGCTTTCTTT. The chain couples TRBV29-1 to TRBJ1-1; no definite D call. The CDR3 contains 15 residues. The V and J ends lost 5 bases and 1 base respectively, with 17 bases between them. Per the germline V gene, CDR1 is SQVTM and CDR2 is ANQGSEA.

The CDR3 DNA sequence: TGTGCCAGCAGGAACTCGGGAGGGGGTACCGGGGAGCTGTTTTTT. It yields the protein CASRNSGGGTGELFF. The V call is TRBV6-1, the J call TRBJ2-2; 8 bases are a match to TRBD2. The CDR3 is 15 residues long. The germline V gene has CDR1 MNHNS and CDR2 SASEGT. J was trimmed by 5 bases and V by 6 bases; bases with no gene match: 8.

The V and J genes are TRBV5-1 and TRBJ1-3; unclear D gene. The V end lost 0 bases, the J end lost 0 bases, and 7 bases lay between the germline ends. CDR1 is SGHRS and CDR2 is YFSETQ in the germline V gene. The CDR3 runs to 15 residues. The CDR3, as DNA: TGCGCCAGCAGCTTGGCCGCCAGCTCTGGAAACACCATATATTTT. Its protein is CASSLAASSGNTIYF.

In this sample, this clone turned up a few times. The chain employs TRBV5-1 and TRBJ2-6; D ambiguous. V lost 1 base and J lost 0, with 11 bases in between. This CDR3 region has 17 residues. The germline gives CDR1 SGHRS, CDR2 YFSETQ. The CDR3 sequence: CASSLNSQTSGANVLTF. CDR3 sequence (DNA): TGCGCCAGCAGCTTGAATAGCCAGACCTCTGGGGCCAACGTCCTGACTTTC.

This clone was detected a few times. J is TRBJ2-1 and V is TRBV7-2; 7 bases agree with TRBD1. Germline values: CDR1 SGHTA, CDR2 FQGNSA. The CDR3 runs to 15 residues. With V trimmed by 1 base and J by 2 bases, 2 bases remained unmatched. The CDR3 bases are TGTGCCAGCAGCTTAGACAGGGGAGCCTACAATGAGCAGTTCTTC. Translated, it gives CASSLDRGAYNEQFF.

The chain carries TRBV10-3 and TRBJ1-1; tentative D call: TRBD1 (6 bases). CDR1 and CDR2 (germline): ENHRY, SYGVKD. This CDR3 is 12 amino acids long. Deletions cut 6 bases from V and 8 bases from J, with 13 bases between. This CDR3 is CAISLDRSEAFF. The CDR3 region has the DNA TGTGCCATCAGCCTTGACAGGTCCGAAGCTTTCTTT.